The 32 T cell receptor beta chains below were found in one sample sequenced in a study of beta chain features in type 1 diabetes. The study's findings and limits: Shortening of TCRB CDR3s, moderate but significant, appeared in all four CD4+ subsets of Type 1 diabetes patients.

Every bit of the isolated RNA underwent reverse transcription, so sequencing read expressed TCRB transcripts. Data came from immunoSEQ multiplex PCR; TCRdb stores just in-frame clones and leaves some out. The sample contains nearly 700,000 clones, around 15% of which appear only once. Their antigen targets remain unknown. Material: naive CD4+ T cells from blood. These receptors came from a young man with type 1 diabetes.

The chain combines TRBV4-2 with TRBJ2-5, with D perhaps matching TRBD2 (5 bases). The CDR3 contains 15 residues. In germline, CDR1 is LGHNA, CDR2 YNFKEQ. Trimming took 2 bases from V and 2 from J, leaving 12 bases between them. In nucleotides, the CDR3 is TGTGCCAGCAGCCAAAGCGGCAGAAAACAAGAGACCCAGTACTTC. This sequence encodes CASSQSGRKQETQYF.

The chain has TRBV10-3 and TRBJ1-1; 7 bases align to TRBD1. The CDR3 is 14 amino acids. Germline assignment: CDR1 ENHRY and CDR2 SYGVKD. Losses at the gene ends were 6 bases for V and 3 bases for J; bases not matched to a gene: 7. CDR3 protein: CAISATGRDTEAFF. CDR3 nucleotide sequence: TGTGCCATCAGCGCGACAGGGCGGGACACTGAAGCTTTCTTT.

This chain uses TRBV6-5 with TRBJ1-2; unclear D gene. CDR1 is MNHEY and CDR2 is SVGAGI in the germline V gene. This CDR3 has 13 residues. The V and J ends lost 5 bases and 2 bases respectively, with 9 bases between them. CDR3 sequence reads: CASSLRSNYGYTF. The CDR3 DNA sequence: TGTGCCAGCAGTCTCAGAAGCAACTATGGCTACACCTTC.

This clone was seen only a few times. The chain has TRBV18 and TRBJ2-7; D is possibly TRBD1 (6 bases). The CDR3 extends over 15 amino acids. Germline V lookup: CDR1 KGHSH, CDR2 LQKENI. V lost 3 bases and J 1 base, leaving 13 bases between the germline ends. CDR3: CASSPIDGQSYEQYF. CDR3 bases: TGTGCCAGCTCACCCATCGATGGACAGTCCTACGAGCAGTACTTC. Together with reference TRBV18 and TRBJ2-7, the CDR3 gives the full variable domain: NAGVMQNPRHLVRRRGQEARLRCSPMKGHSHVYWYRQLPEEGLKFMVYLQKENIIDESGMPKERFSAEFPKEGPSILRIQQVVRGDSAAYFCASSPIDGQSYEQYFGPGTRLTVT.

This clone occurred once. The rearrangement links TRBV5-1 to TRBJ2-4, with TRBD1 identical over 7 bases. The V gene end was trimmed by 0 bases and the J gene end by 7 bases; junction bases not matched to a gene: 4. CDR3 size: 14 residues. Germline V gene data show CDR1 as SGHRS and CDR2 as YFSETQ. In DNA form, the CDR3 reads TGCGCCAGCAGCTTGGGGACAGGCTATAACATTCAGTACTTC. This translates into CASSLGTGYNIQYF.

This clone has more than one count but fewer than ten. The chain uses TRBV11-3 and TRBJ2-7; D gene ambiguous. The CDR3 covers 11 residues. CDR1 is SGHNT, CDR2 YENEEA, per germline. V was shortened by 6 bases and J by 6 bases, with 9 bases between the two germline ends. CDR3: CASRSRGEQYF. For the CDR3, the DNA is TGTGCCAGCAGGAGTCGTGGCGAGCAGTACTTC.

V usage is TRBV19 and J usage is TRBJ2-5; D call uncertain. Trimming cost V 6 bases and J 1 base, with 12 bases left between them. The CDR3 contains 14 residues. The germline V gene has CDR1 LNHDA and CDR2 SQIVND (reference sequence). The CDR3 DNA reads as TGTGCCAGTAGCATGACATACGCCCAAGAGACCCAGTACTTC. It translates to CASSMTYAQETQYF.

The sample holds many counts of this clone. The DNA for the CDR3 is TGCGCCAGCAGTCACGGTCAAAACTATGGCTACACCTTC. This sequence encodes CASSHGQNYGYTF. J is TRBJ1-2 and V is TRBV23-1; no firm D call. TRBV23-1 counts as an open reading frame of uncertain function. V was shortened by 3 bases and J by 2 bases, with 7 bases between the two germline ends. CDR3 size: 13 residues.

The table lists this clone with a count of one. This chain joins TRBV18 and TRBJ2-1, with 10 bases lining up with TRBD2. J lost 6 bases, V lost 0 bases, and 5 bases had no gene match. The CDR3 extends over 16 amino acids. The germline CDR1 and CDR2 sequences are KGHSH and LQKENI. The CDR3 sequence is CASSPPEAGGGNEQFF. CDR3 nucleotide sequence: TGTGCCAGCTCACCACCGGAAGCGGGGGGGGGCAATGAGCAGTTCTTC. The variable domain in full, completed from reference TRBV18 and TRBJ2-1, reads NAGVMQNPRHLVRRRGQEARLRCSPMKGHSHVYWYRQLPEEGLKFMVYLQKENIIDESGMPKERFSAEFPKEGPSILRIQQVVRGDSAAYFCASSPPEAGGGNEQFFGPGTRLTVL.

J is TRBJ1-1 and V is TRBV29-1, with D unclear. Deletions cut 7 bases from V and 6 bases from J, with 18 bases between. The length of the CDR3 is 13 residues. CDR1 and CDR2 (germline): SQVTM, ANQGSEA. The CDR3 DNA reads as TGCAGCGCAGAAGGCAGGTTAAGGCCTGAAGCTTTCTTT. Its translation: CSAEGRLRPEAFF.

There are a few counts of this clone. V usage is TRBV19 and J usage is TRBJ1-5, with D perhaps TRBD1 (6 bases). The germline V gene encodes CDR1 LNHDA and CDR2 SQIVND (reference sequence). V was cut by 6 bases and J by 7 bases, with 19 bases left in between. The CDR3 runs 15 residues. CDR3 loop: CASSQITGPIQPQHF. DNA for the CDR3: TGTGCCAGTAGCCAGATTACAGGGCCCATACAGCCCCAGCATTTT.

The table lists this clone with a few counts. The rearrangement links TRBV4-1 to TRBJ1-5; 10 bases are shared with TRBD1. CDR1 and CDR2 (germline): MGHRA, YSYEKL. With 3 bases clipped from V and 1 base from J, the junction kept 9 bases outside the gene matches. The CDR3 is 18 amino acids. CDR3 sequence: CASSQPPGQGTSNQPQHF. Written as DNA, the CDR3 is TGCGCCAGCAGCCAGCCCCCGGGACAGGGGACAAGCAATCAGCCCCAGCATTTT.

In regard to this clone: Other DNA sequences in this sample translate to the same CDR3. The chain links TRBV18 to TRBJ1-1, with TRBD1 as a possible D gene (6 bases). The CDR3 loop spans 14 amino acids. Germline V gives CDR1 KGHSH, CDR2 LQKENI. V was pared by 0 bases and J by 1 base, with 6 bases between. The CDR3 region has the DNA TGTGCCAGCTCACCACCGGGACAGAACACTGAAGCTTTCTTT. This translates into CASSPPGQNTEAFF. Complete variable domain (other parts from reference TRBV18 and TRBJ1-1): NAGVMQNPRHLVRRRGQEARLRCSPMKGHSHVYWYRQLPEEGLKFMVYLQKENIIDESGMPKERFSAEFPKEGPSILRIQQVVRGDSAAYFCASSPPGQNTEAFFGQGTRLTVV.

The chain carries TRBV2 and TRBJ2-5; tentative D call: TRBD2 (5 bases). This CDR3 comprises 13 residues. Germline V gene lookup returns CDR1 SNHLY and CDR2 FYNNEI. V gave up 6 bases and J gave up 2 bases, with 10 bases separating them. The CDR3 loop reads CASRKTIQETQYF. CDR3 coding DNA: TGTGCCAGCAGAAAGACTATTCAAGAGACCCAGTACTTC.

This sequence joins TRBV29-1 and TRBJ1-1, with a weak D call TRBD1 (5 bases). This CDR3 is built from 13 residues. Germline loops: CDR1 SQVTM, CDR2 ANQGSEA. V was shortened by 5 bases and J by 3 bases, with 13 bases between the two germline ends. CDR3 amino acids: CSVNKRGDTEAFF. The CDR3 nucleotides are TGCAGCGTTAATAAGCGGGGGGACACTGAAGCTTTCTTT.

This chain links TRBV13 with TRBJ1-2; maybe TRBD1 (6 bases). V lost 5 bases, J lost 4 bases, and 8 bases lay in between. CDR1 is PRHDT and CDR2 is FYEKMQ in the germline V gene (reference sequence). This CDR3 has 12 residues. CDR3 nucleotide sequence: TGTGCCAGCAGCCCGGGGGCCTATGGCTACACCTTC. It is translated as CASSPGAYGYTF. Looking up the rest from reference TRBV13 and TRBJ1-2 gives the full variable domain: AAGVIQSPRHLIKEKRETATLKCYPIPRHDTVYWYQQGPGQDPQFLISFYEKMQSDKGSIPDRFSAQQFSDYHSELNMSSLELGDSALYFCASSPGAYGYTFGSGTRLTVV.

The chain employs TRBV6-5 and TRBJ1-1, with D hard to call. V was pared by 7 bases and J by 1 base, with 10 bases between. CDR1 MNHEY and CDR2 SVGAGI come from the germline V gene. The CDR3 is 13 residues long. CDR3 coding DNA: TGTGCCAGCACTCGGAAATCGAACACTGAAGCTTTCTTT. It encodes CASTRKSNTEAFF.

The V gene is TRBV19, the J gene TRBJ1-5, with D possibly being TRBD1 (5 bases). Germline values: CDR1 LNHDA, CDR2 SQIVND (reference sequence). The CDR3 runs 14 residues. V shed 5 bases and J shed 2 bases, with 10 bases lying between them. The CDR3 spells CASSPSTGNQPQHF. As DNA, the CDR3 is TGTGCCAGTAGTCCGTCGACAGGCAATCAGCCCCAGCATTTT.

With regard to this clone: The sample has other DNA sequences that encode this CDR3 too. The chain is built from TRBV5-4 and TRBJ1-2, with unresolved D. The V end lost 0 bases, the J end lost 0 bases, and 3 bases lay between the germline ends. CDR3 size: 13 residues. Germline V gene lookup returns CDR1 SGHNT and CDR2 YYREEE (reference sequence). CDR3 loop: CASSLVANYGYTF. CDR3 sequence (DNA): TGTGCCAGCAGCTTGGTGGCTAACTATGGCTACACCTTC.

This clone was picked up a small number of times. This rearrangement joins TRBV29-1 to TRBJ2-3; D is unclear. Germline loops: CDR1 SQVTM, CDR2 ANQGSEA. V lost 4 bases to trimming and J lost 0 bases, with 11 bases between them. This CDR3 contains 14 residues. The CDR3 DNA reads TGCAGCGTTGTTCGGGCACCTAGCACAGATACGCAGTATTTT. Protein sequence: CSVVRAPSTDTQYF.

This clone was observed a handful of times. V usage is TRBV15 and J usage is TRBJ2-2; TRBD2 is a possible D gene (6 bases). The V end was cut by 0 bases, the J end by 2 bases, with 10 bases between. The CDR3 totals 16 residues. Germline-derived CDR1 and CDR2 are LNHNV and YYDKDF (reference sequence). The CDR3, as DNA: TGTGCCACCAGCAGAGATATGCGGGGTAACACCGGGGAGCTGTTTTTT. This codes for CATSRDMRGNTGELFF.

This clone came up a few times. V usage is TRBV18 and J usage is TRBJ2-3, with a tentative D call TRBD1 (6 bases). Germline V lookup: CDR1 KGHSH, CDR2 LQKENI. Between the trimmed V and J ends, which lost 5 bases and 4 bases, there was a span of 16 bases. The CDR3 length is 15 residues. For the CDR3, the DNA is TGTGCCAGCTCATCTCAGGGTGAGGGGGCAGATACGCAGTATTTT. As protein: CASSSQGEGADTQYF.

This clone turned up a few times. The chain links TRBV7-2 to TRBJ1-1; D not certain. V was pared by 6 bases and J by 8 bases, with 10 bases between. The CDR3 covers 11 residues. Germline lookup yields CDR1 SGHTA and CDR2 FQGNSA. Here the CDR3 DNA reads TGTGCCAGCAGTATAGCACTGGAAGCTTTCTTT. Encoded protein: CASSIALEAFF.

The chain has TRBV7-3 and TRBJ1-2; D may be TRBD1 (5 bases). The germline CDR1 and CDR2 sequences are SGHTA and FQGTGA. Deletions cut 0 bases from V and 0 bases from J, with 11 bases between. The CDR3 contains 16 residues. The CDR3 loop is CASSLTSTVANYGYTF. CDR3 nucleotide sequence: TGTGCCAGCAGCTTAACATCGACAGTCGCTAACTATGGCTACACCTTC.

The chain has TRBV27 and TRBJ2-7, with 7 bases fitting TRBD1. V gave up 4 bases and J gave up 5 bases; unmatched junction bases: 11. CDR1 and CDR2 (germline): MNHEY, SMNVEV (reference sequence). CDR3 length: 15 residues. CDR3 sequence (DNA): TGTGCCAGCAGTTCCCCTAGCAGGACAGGCGACGAGCAGTACTTC. It specifies CASSSPSRTGDEQYF.

This clone appeared a few times. The chain uses TRBV5-6 and TRBJ1-2; 7 bases are a match to TRBD1. V gave up 4 bases and J gave up 8 bases; unmatched junction bases: 11. CDR3 length: 14 residues. Per germline, CDR1 SGHDT and CDR2 YYEEEE. CDR3 in amino acids: CASSPRQGRKGYTF. CDR3 DNA sequence: TGTGCCAGCAGCCCCAGACAGGGCCGCAAGGGCTACACCTTC.

The chain carries TRBV6-5 and TRBJ1-2, with 8 bases lining up with TRBD1. This CDR3 has 12 amino acids. The V gene end was trimmed by 8 bases and the J gene end by 5 bases; junction bases not matched to a gene: 4. The germline V gene has CDR1 MNHEY and CDR2 SVGAGI. CDR3 loop: CASGTGLYGYTF. The CDR3 coding sequence is TGTGCCAGCGGGACAGGTCTTTATGGCTACACCTTC.

The gene calls are TRBV9 and TRBJ2-5, with TRBD1 as a possible D gene (6 bases). Germline assignment: CDR1 SGDLS and CDR2 YYNGEE. The V and J ends lost 3 bases and 2 bases respectively, with 11 bases between them. The CDR3 is 14 amino acids. CDR3 in DNA: TGTGCCAGCAGCGAGACGACAGGTCAAGAGACCCAGTACTTC. This encodes CASSETTGQETQYF.

The V and J genes are TRBV15 and TRBJ2-3; 10 bases agree with TRBD2. Per germline, CDR1 LNHNV and CDR2 YYDKDF (reference sequence). Trimming took 8 bases from V and 8 from J; bases not matched to a gene: 10. CDR3 length: 14 residues. In DNA form, the CDR3 reads TGTGCCACCCGGGGTAGCGGGGGGCCAGTTACGCAGTATTTT. This translates into CATRGSGGPVTQYF. Combining the CDR3 with reference TRBV15 and TRBJ2-3 gives the whole variable domain DAMVIQNPRYQVTQFGKPVTLSCSQTLNHNVMYWYQQKSSQAPKLLFHYYDKDFNNEADTPDNFQSRRPNTSFCFLDIRSPGLGDTAMYLCATRGSGGPVTQYFGPGTRLTVL.

A few counts support this clone. The chain is built from TRBV19 and TRBJ1-1; the D is unclear. This CDR3 comprises 15 residues. Per the germline V gene, CDR1 is LNHDA and CDR2 is SQIVND (reference sequence). With 0 bases removed from V and 1 base from J, the gap between germline ends came to 9 bases. The CDR3 protein is CASSIDEVTNTEAFF. CDR3 coding DNA: TGTGCCAGTAGTATAGACGAGGTGACGAACACTGAAGCTTTCTTT.

This clone was counted only a few times. Other DNA sequences within the sample encode an identical CDR3. The chain recombines TRBV7-9 with TRBJ2-7; D not certain. V was cut by 0 bases and J by 1 base, with 7 bases left in between. This CDR3 region has 14 residues. Germline CDR1 and CDR2: SEHNR and FQNEAQ (reference sequence). The CDR3 here is CASSLAGYSYEQYF. In DNA form, the CDR3 reads TGTGCCAGCAGCTTAGCGGGCTATTCCTACGAGCAGTACTTC.

This clone was seen only a few times. The rearrangement joins TRBV14 to TRBJ2-1; the D is unclear. This CDR3 has 13 amino acids. Trimming took 5 bases from V and 6 from J, leaving 11 bases between them. Germline V gene data show CDR1 as SGHDN and CDR2 as FVKESK. CDR3 coding DNA: TGTGCCAGCAGCAGGCAGGTTTCCAATGAGCAGTTCTTC. Protein: CASSRQVSNEQFF.